A selection of T cell receptor beta chains follows, all from one sample in a study of Ad26.COV2.S vaccination and SARS-CoV-2 variants. Data came from immunoSEQ multiplex PCR; TCRdb stores just in-frame clones and leaves some out. The sample lists roughly 700,000 clones, 89% occurring once. Sequences were derived from peripheral blood, sampled in a trial of Ad26.COV2.S vaccine versus placebo. The source is a person between 18 and 65 years old who received the Ad26.COV2.S COVID-19 vaccine or a placebo. CDR3s include the opening cysteine and the closing phenylalanine or tryptophan. D genes are given only for firm matches. Some rows mark clone size as missing; the rest say once, few, many or name a class of expanded clone.

clone_size,d_call,v_call,j_call,cdr3_aa,cdr3_nt
-,-,TRBV29-1,TRBJ2-3,CSVRSTDTQYF,TGCAGCGTTAGAAGCACAGATACGCAGTATTTT
-,-,TRBV19,TRBJ1-2,CASSIISMTDYGYTF,TGTGCCAGTAGTATAATATCAATGACAGACTATGGCTACACCTTC
-,TRBD2,TRBV9,TRBJ2-7,CASSVREGPYEQYF,TGTGCCAGCAGCGTACGGGAGGGCCCCTACGAGCAGTACTTC
-,-,TRBV25-1,TRBJ2-2,CASSENVGPGELFF,TGTGCCAGCAGTGAAAATGTGGGGCCCGGGGAGCTGTTTTTT
few,TRBD2,TRBV10-2,TRBJ2-5,CASSESPGKRGLQETQYF,TGCGCCAGCAGTGAGTCCCCTGGGAAGCGGGGCTTACAAGAGACCCAGTACTTC
-,-,TRBV6-6,TRBJ1-4,CASSYGARDEKLFF,TGTGCCAGCAGTTACGGGGCGAGGGATGAAAAACTGTTTTTT
-,-,TRBV6-5,TRBJ1-3,CASITRGNTIYF,TGTGCCAGCATTACCAGGGGAAACACCATATATTTT
-,-,TRBV5-5,TRBJ1-1,CASRVRDTQMNTEAFF,TGTGCCAGCAGGGTTCGGGACACTCAGATGAACACTGAAGCTTTCTTT
-,-,TRBV19,TRBJ2-7,CASSREGSSYEQYF,TGTGCCAGTAGCAGAGAGGGAAGCAGCTACGAGCAGTACTTC
-,TRBD2,TRBV5-6,TRBJ2-3,CASSLAGTSGGDTQYF,TGTGCCAGCAGCTTGGCCGGGACTAGCGGGGGCGATACGCAGTATTTT
-,-,TRBV5-1,TRBJ2-5,CASSQGETQYF,TGCGCCAGCAGTCAGGGGGAGACCCAGTACTTC
-,TRBD2,TRBV25-1,TRBJ2-1,CASSELAGNYNEQFF,TGTGCCAGCAGTGAACTAGCGGGAAACTACAATGAGCAGTTCTTC
-,-,TRBV19,TRBJ1-5,CASSVGDSNQPQHF,TGTGCCAGTAGTGTGGGAGATAGCAATCAGCCCCAGCATTTT
-,-,TRBV7-9,TRBJ1-6,CASSLVTGRTYNSPLHF,TGTGCCAGCAGCTTAGTTACAGGGAGGACCTATAATTCACCCCTCCACTTT
once,TRBD1,TRBV7-8,TRBJ2-5,CASSLGQGKETQYF,TGTGCCAGCAGCCTGGGACAGGGGAAGGAGACCCAGTACTTC
-,TRBD1,TRBV9,TRBJ1-6,CASSVGAGGNNSPLHF,TGTGCCAGCAGCGTAGGGGCAGGGGGGAATAATTCACCCCTCCACTTT
-,TRBD1,TRBV9,TRBJ1-5,CASSVGDRADQPQHF,TGTGCCAGCAGCGTAGGGGACAGGGCGGATCAGCCCCAGCATTTT
-,TRBD2,TRBV11-1,TRBJ2-7,CASSSGLRENYEQYF,TGTGCCAGCAGCAGCGGTCTGCGGGAGAACTACGAGCAGTACTTC
once,-,TRBV3-1/TRBV3-2,TRBJ2-7,CASSQDGGFSYEQYF,TGTGCCAGCAGCCAAGATGGGGGGTTCTCCTACGAGCAGTACTTC
-,-,TRBV6-4,TRBJ2-2,CASSDSREPGELFF,TGTGCCAGCAGTGACTCGAGGGAACCCGGGGAGCTGTTTTTT
-,TRBD2,TRBV25-1,TRBJ2-6,CASVGLAGFGANVLTF,TGTGCCAGCGTGGGACTAGCGGGTTTCGGGGCCAACGTCCTGACTTTC
-,TRBD2,TRBV5-1,TRBJ2-1,CASLEKAGVPYNEQFF,TGCGCCAGTCTCGAAAAAGCGGGAGTCCCCTACAATGAGCAGTTCTTC
-,TRBD2,TRBV30,TRBJ2-1,CAWRVTSAGYNEQFF,TGTGCCTGGAGAGTTACTAGCGCGGGCTACAATGAGCAGTTCTTC
-,TRBD1,TRBV6-6,TRBJ2-7,CASSYSQDRGREQYF,TGTGCCAGCAGTTACTCTCAGGACAGGGGGCGAGAGCAGTACTTC
-,TRBD2,TRBV7-2,TRBJ2-2,CASSLGDYINTGELFF,TGTGCCAGCAGCTTAGGGGACTACATCAACACCGGGGAGCTGTTTTTT
-,-,TRBV30,TRBJ1-5,CAWSVEGSYSNQPQHF,TGTGCCTGGAGTGTAGAAGGTAGCTATAGCAATCAGCCCCAGCATTTT
-,-,TRBV3-1/TRBV3-2,TRBJ2-5,CASSQERVIQYF,TGTGCCAGCAGCCAAGAAAGGGTAATCCAGTACTTC
-,-,TRBV6-5,TRBJ2-1,CATGGYNEQFF,TGTGCCACCGGCGGATATAATGAGCAGTTCTTC
-,TRBD2,TRBV11-2,TRBJ2-1,CASRPSGASYNEQFF,TGTGCCAGCAGACCCAGCGGGGCCTCCTACAATGAGCAGTTCTTC
-,TRBD1,TRBV27,TRBJ1-1,CASSTTGPVDTEAFF,TGTGCCAGCAGTACGACAGGGCCGGTTGACACTGAAGCTTTCTTT
-,TRBD2,TRBV10-3,TRBJ2-5,CAISLAVQETQYF,TGTGCCATCAGTCTAGCGGTCCAAGAGACCCAGTACTTC
-,-,TRBV4-2,TRBJ2-4,CASSQDLENIQYF,TGTGCCAGCAGCCAAGATCTTGAAAACATTCAGTACTTC
-,-,TRBV21-1,TRBJ2-7,CASSKGFHEQYF,TGTGCCAGCAGCAAAGGGTTCCACGAGCAGTACTTC
few,-,TRBV7-3,TRBJ1-1,CASSDWTTRRTEAFF,TGTGCCAGCAGCGACTGGACAACTAGACGTACTGAAGCTTTCTTT
once,-,TRBV25-1,TRBJ1-2,CASSEYGGYGYTF,TGTGCCAGCAGTGAATATGGGGGCTATGGCTACACCTTC
-,-,TRBV7-2,TRBJ2-1,CASSPWTKNEQFF,TGTGCCAGCAGCCCATGGACCAAAAATGAGCAGTTCTTC
-,-,TRBV5-1,TRBJ1-1,CASSLEGQGPETEAFF,TGCGCCAGCAGCTTGGAGGGGCAGGGGCCGGAGACTGAAGCTTTCTTT
-,-,TRBV11-2,TRBJ1-1,CASSTEGGRNTEAFF,TGTGCCAGCAGCACAGAGGGAGGTAGGAACACTGAAGCTTTCTTT
-,-,TRBV7-9,TRBJ1-2,CASSLALGNYGYTF,TGTGCCAGCAGCTTAGCGCTGGGGAACTATGGCTACACCTTC
once,TRBD2,TRBV3-1/TRBV3-2,TRBJ2-5,CASNLRLAGGQETQYF,TGTGCCAGCAACTTAAGACTAGCGGGAGGCCAAGAGACCCAGTACTTC
-,-,TRBV19,TRBJ1-2,CASTSTSVYGYTF,TGTGCCAGTACCTCCACAAGTGTATATGGCTACACCTTC
-,-,TRBV6-2/TRBV6-3,TRBJ1-1,CASSYSTSLAGDTEAFF,TGTGCCAGCAGTTACTCGACTTCTCTGGCGGGGGACACTGAAGCTTTCTTT
-,-,TRBV15,TRBJ1-1,CATSRDTPRRGGRRLEFF,TGTGCCACCAGCAGAGATACCCCCCGAAGAGGGGGGCGCCGGTTGGAATTCTTT
once,TRBD1,TRBV19,TRBJ1-5,CASSPTTGSGNQPQHF,TGTGCCAGTAGTCCCACGACAGGGTCAGGCAATCAGCCCCAGCATTTT
once,-,TRBV3-1/TRBV3-2,TRBJ1-2,CASSLGTEGRGYTF,TGTGCCAGCAGCCTAGGGACTGAGGGCCGGGGCTACACCTTC
-,TRBD1,TRBV7-9,TRBJ1-2,CASSLGGQGSRGYTF,TGTGCCAGCAGCTTAGGGGGACAGGGAAGTCGCGGCTACACCTTC
-,-,TRBV11-2,TRBJ1-1,CASSLSGTEAFF,TGTGCCAGCAGCTTAAGTGGGACTGAAGCTTTCTTT
-,TRBD2,TRBV30,TRBJ2-2,CAWTRLAGGGTGELFF,TGTGCCTGGACCCGACTAGCGGGGGGTGGCACCGGGGAGCTGTTTTTT
-,-,TRBV7-8,TRBJ2-1,CASSLGPTSFWDNEQFF,TGTGCCAGCAGCTTAGGCCCCACTAGCTTCTGGGACAATGAGCAGTTCTTC
once,TRBD1,TRBV7-9,TRBJ2-5,CASSLRTGVETQYF,TGTGCCAGCAGCCTCCGGACAGGGGTAGAGACCCAGTACTTC
-,-,TRBV7-8,TRBJ1-3,CASSSQITGNTIYF,TGTGCCAGCAGCTCGCAGATCACTGGAAACACCATATATTTT
-,TRBD2,TRBV7-8,TRBJ2-1,CASSLDLAGGPRFF,TGTGCCAGCAGCTTAGACCTAGCGGGGGGCCCACGGTTCTTC